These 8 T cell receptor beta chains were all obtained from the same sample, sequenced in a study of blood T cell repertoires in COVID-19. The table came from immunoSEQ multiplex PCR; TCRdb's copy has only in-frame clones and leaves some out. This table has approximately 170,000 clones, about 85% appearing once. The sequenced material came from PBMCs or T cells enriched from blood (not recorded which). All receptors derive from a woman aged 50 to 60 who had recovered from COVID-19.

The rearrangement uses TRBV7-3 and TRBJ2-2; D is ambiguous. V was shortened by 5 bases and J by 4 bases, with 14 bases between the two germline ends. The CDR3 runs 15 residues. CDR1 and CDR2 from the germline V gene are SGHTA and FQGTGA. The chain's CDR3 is CASSPAARITGELFF. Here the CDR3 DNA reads TGTGCCAGCAGCCCCGCCGCGAGGATCACCGGGGAGCTGTTTTTT.

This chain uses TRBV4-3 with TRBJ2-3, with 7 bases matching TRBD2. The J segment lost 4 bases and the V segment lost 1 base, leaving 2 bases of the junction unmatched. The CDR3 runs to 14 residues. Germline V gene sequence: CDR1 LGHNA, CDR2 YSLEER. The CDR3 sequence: CASSQVGGSDTQYF. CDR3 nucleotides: TGCGCCAGCAGCCAAGTCGGGGGGTCAGATACGCAGTATTTT.

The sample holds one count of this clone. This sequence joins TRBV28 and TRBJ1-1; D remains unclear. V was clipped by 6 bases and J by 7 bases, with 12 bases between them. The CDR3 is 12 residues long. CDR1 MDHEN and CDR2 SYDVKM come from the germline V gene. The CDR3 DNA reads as TGTGCCAGCAGGGGCAGCCTGTTTGAAGCTTTCTTT. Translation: CASRGSLFEAFF.

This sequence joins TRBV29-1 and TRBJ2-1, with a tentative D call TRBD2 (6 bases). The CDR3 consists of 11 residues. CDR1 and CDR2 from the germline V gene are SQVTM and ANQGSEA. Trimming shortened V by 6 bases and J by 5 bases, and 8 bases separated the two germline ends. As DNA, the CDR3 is TGCAGCGTGGGGACTGACAATGAGCAGTTCTTC. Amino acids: CSVGTDNEQFF.

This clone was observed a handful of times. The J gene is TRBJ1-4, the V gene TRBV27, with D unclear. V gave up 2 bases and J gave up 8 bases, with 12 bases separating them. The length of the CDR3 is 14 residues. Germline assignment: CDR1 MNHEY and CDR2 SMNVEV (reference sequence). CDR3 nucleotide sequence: TGTGCCAGCAGTTTACTTGGAGCTGGGGAAAAACTGTTTTTT. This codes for CASSLLGAGEKLFF.

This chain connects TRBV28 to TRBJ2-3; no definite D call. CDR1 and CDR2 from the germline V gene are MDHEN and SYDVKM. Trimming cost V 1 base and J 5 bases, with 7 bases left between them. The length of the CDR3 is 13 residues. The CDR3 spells CASSLSGVDTQYF. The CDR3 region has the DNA TGTGCCAGCAGTTTATCCGGAGTAGATACGCAGTATTTT.

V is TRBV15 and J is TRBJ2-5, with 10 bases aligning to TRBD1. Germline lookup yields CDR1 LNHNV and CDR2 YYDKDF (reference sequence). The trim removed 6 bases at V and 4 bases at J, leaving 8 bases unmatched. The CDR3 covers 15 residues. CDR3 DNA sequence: TGTGCCACCAGACGGGACAGGGGCTCCGGAGAGACCCAGTACTTC. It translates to CATRRDRGSGETQYF.

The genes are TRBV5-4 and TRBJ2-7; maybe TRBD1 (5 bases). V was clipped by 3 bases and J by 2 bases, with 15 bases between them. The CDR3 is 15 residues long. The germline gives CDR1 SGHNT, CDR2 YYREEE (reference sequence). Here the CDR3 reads CASSSPTALTYEQYF. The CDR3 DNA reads TGTGCCAGCAGCTCCCCGACAGCCCTAACCTACGAGCAGTACTTC.